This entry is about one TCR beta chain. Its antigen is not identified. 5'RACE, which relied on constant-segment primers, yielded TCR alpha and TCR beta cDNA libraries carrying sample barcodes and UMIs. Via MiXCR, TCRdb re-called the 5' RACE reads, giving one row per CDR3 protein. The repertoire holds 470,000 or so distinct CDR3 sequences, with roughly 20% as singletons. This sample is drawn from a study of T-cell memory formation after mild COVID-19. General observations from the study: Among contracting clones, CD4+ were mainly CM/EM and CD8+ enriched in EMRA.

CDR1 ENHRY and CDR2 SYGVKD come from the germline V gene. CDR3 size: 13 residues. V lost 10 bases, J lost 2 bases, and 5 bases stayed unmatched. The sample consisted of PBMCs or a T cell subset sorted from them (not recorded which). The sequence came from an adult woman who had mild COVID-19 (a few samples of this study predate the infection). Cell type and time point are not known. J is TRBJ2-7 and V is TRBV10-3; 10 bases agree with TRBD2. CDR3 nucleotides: TGTGCCACTCTAGCGGGAGTGGCCTACGAGCAGTACTTC. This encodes CATLAGVAYEQYF.